The 17 T cell receptor beta chains below were found in one sample sequenced in a study of radiotherapy plus CTLA-4 blockade in lung cancer. Some clones are missing from TCRdb's copy, which holds only in-frame ones; the method was immunoSEQ multiplex PCR. The table has more than 90,000 clones, 65% to 85% seen once. Specimen: peripheral blood, collected from a patient treated with radiotherapy plus ipilimumab. The receptors shown here come from a human donor with non-small cell lung cancer who had a partial response to radiotherapy plus ipilimumab.

The chain employs TRBV29-1 and TRBJ1-4; D not certain. CDR3 length equals 12 residues. Looked up from germline, CDR1 is SQVTM and CDR2 is ANQGSEA. Trimming shortened V by 4 bases and J by 6 bases, and 9 bases separated the two germline ends. The CDR3 DNA sequence: TGCAGCGTTGTTGAGCCGGATGAAAAACTGTTTTTT. Its protein is CSVVEPDEKLFF.

Only a few counts were recorded for this clone. The chain combines TRBV7-9 with TRBJ2-5; 11 bases map to TRBD2. Trimming took 5 bases from V and 2 from J; bases not matched to a gene: 7. Germline CDR1 reads SEHNR; CDR2 reads FQNEAQ (reference sequence). This CDR3 comprises 16 residues. The DNA of the CDR3 is TGTGCCAGCAGCCCCCGACTAGCGGGATTACAAGAGACCCAGTACTTC. Residues: CASSPRLAGLQETQYF.

The V and J genes are TRBV18 and TRBJ2-1; 10 nucleotides line up with TRBD2. The CDR3 sequence is 15 residues long. J was trimmed by 7 bases and V by 5 bases; bases with no gene match: 8. The V gene's germline CDR1 is KGHSH and CDR2 LQKENI. The CDR3 here is CASSTLGSGRNEQFF. In nucleotides, the CDR3 is TGTGCCAGCTCAACCCTGGGTAGCGGGAGGAATGAGCAGTTCTTC.

This chain links TRBV6-5 with TRBJ2-7, with TRBD2 identical over 7 bases. There are 15 residues in the CDR3. V lost 5 bases, J lost 0 bases, and 7 bases stayed unmatched. Germline lookup yields CDR1 MNHEY and CDR2 SVGAGI. In DNA, the CDR3 is TGTGCCAGCAGTGGATTAGCGGGCGTCTCCTACGAGCAGTACTTC. It translates to CASSGLAGVSYEQYF.

Here the CDR3 reads CASSLDRREQYF. The CDR3 DNA reads TGCGCCAGCAGCTTGGATCGCCGGGAGCAGTACTTC. The rearrangement uses TRBV5-1 and TRBJ2-7; D unresolved. V was shortened by 0 bases and J by 7 bases, with 8 bases between the two germline ends. CDR3 length: 12 amino acids. From germline, CDR1 is SGHRS and CDR2 YFSETQ.

The rearrangement links TRBV7-2 to TRBJ1-5, with D unclear. The CDR3 runs 13 residues. Looked up from germline, CDR1 is SGHTA and CDR2 is FQGNSA. V lost 7 bases to trimming and J lost 4 bases, with 11 bases between them. The CDR3 sequence is CASMRNRNQPQHF. DNA for the CDR3: TGTGCCAGCATGAGGAATCGGAATCAGCCCCAGCATTTT.

The chain uses TRBV6-1 and TRBJ2-7, with 7 positions matching TRBD1. Trimming removed 1 base from V and 7 bases from J; junction bases left unmatched: 10. The CDR3 runs 15 residues. Per germline, CDR1 MNHNS and CDR2 SASEGT. The CDR3 sequence is CASSEEAGGAEEQYF. The DNA for the CDR3 is TGTGCCAGCAGTGAAGAGGCAGGGGGTGCGGAAGAGCAGTACTTC.

The rearrangement links TRBV6-5 to TRBJ1-2; possibly TRBD1 for D (6 bases). Germline V gives CDR1 MNHEY, CDR2 SVGAGI. The V and J ends lost 10 bases and 7 bases respectively, with 13 bases between them. This CDR3 comprises 11 residues. The CDR3 DNA follows: TGTGCCACCTACAGGGACGGTGGCTACACCTTC. Residues: CATYRDGGYTF.

V is TRBV6-5 and J is TRBJ2-5; 9 nucleotides agree with TRBD2. This CDR3 comprises 15 residues. Losses at the gene ends were 6 bases for V and 4 bases for J; bases not matched to a gene: 9. The germline CDR1 and CDR2 sequences are MNHEY and SVGAGI. The CDR3 DNA is TGTGCCAGCAGCCACAATAGCGGGGGAGGAGAGACCCAGTACTTC. Residues: CASSHNSGGGETQYF.

The rearrangement uses TRBV28 and TRBJ1-5; D might be TRBD1 (6 bases). Deletions cut 1 base from V and 2 bases from J, with 27 bases between. CDR1 is MDHEN and CDR2 is SYDVKM in the germline V gene. This CDR3 is 21 amino acids long. The CDR3 sequence: CASSLFDRDKGKVLGNQPQHF. The DNA of the CDR3 is TGTGCCAGCAGTTTATTTGACCGGGACAAGGGTAAGGTATTAGGCAATCAGCCCCAGCATTTT.

This chain connects TRBV5-1 to TRBJ1-2; no reliable D call. The V and J ends lost 0 bases and 8 bases respectively, with 5 bases between them. The CDR3 contains 11 residues. CDR1 and CDR2 (germline): SGHRS, YFSETQ. CDR3 DNA sequence: TGCGCCAGCAGCTTGGGGCTCGGCTACACCTTC. Translating gives CASSLGLGYTF.

The J gene is TRBJ2-5, the V gene TRBV19, with 8 bases that match TRBD1. The J call may be in error: the DNA end matches TRBJ2-7 better. The CDR3 has 16 residues. In germline, CDR1 is LNHDA, CDR2 SQIVND (reference sequence). CDR3 amino acids: CASRPLRTGRTYEQYF. The CDR3 nucleotides are TGTGCCAGTAGACCTCTTCGGACAGGGAGAACCTACGAGCAGTACTTC.

The chain couples TRBV11-2 to TRBJ1-1, with D perhaps matching TRBD1 (6 bases). CDR3 length equals 15 residues. V was pared by 1 base and J by 0 bases, with 9 bases between. The germline V gene has CDR1 SGHAT and CDR2 FQNNGV. CDR3 protein: CASSLAGTMNTEAFF. Written as DNA, the CDR3 is TGTGCCAGCAGCTTAGCCGGGACAATGAACACTGAAGCTTTCTTT.

This clone was detected a few times. The V call is TRBV10-3, the J call TRBJ2-5; 8 nucleotides agree with TRBD1. CDR1 is ENHRY, CDR2 SYGVKD, per germline. Trimming cost V 4 bases and J 5 bases; bases outside gene matches: 6. This CDR3 has 14 amino acids. CDR3 bases: TGTGCCATCAGTGCGCGACAGGGGCGGGAGACCCAGTACTTC. Amino acids: CAISARQGRETQYF.

This rearrangement joins TRBV5-1 to TRBJ2-7; 9 bases match TRBD1. The CDR3 spans 14 residues. Germline V gene sequence: CDR1 SGHRS, CDR2 YFSETQ. Trimming removed 4 bases from V and 5 bases from J; junction bases left unmatched: 7. The CDR3 loop is CASSVGQGSDEQYF. The CDR3 DNA reads as TGCGCCAGCAGCGTGGGACAGGGTTCCGACGAGCAGTACTTC.

About this clone: Other nucleotide sequences from this sample produce the same CDR3. J is TRBJ2-3 and V is TRBV5-1; 8 bases match TRBD1. Germline CDR1 SGHRS, CDR2 YFSETQ. The J segment lost 0 bases and the V segment lost 5 bases, leaving 2 bases of the junction unmatched. This CDR3 comprises 14 residues. CDR3 amino acids: CASSWDRSTDTQYF. CDR3 in DNA: TGCGCCAGCAGTTGGGACAGGAGCACAGATACGCAGTATTTT.

The chain recombines TRBV6-1 with TRBJ1-2; D gene ambiguous. The germline V gene encodes CDR1 MNHNS and CDR2 SASEGT. V lost 5 bases and J lost 8, with 15 bases in between. The CDR3 spans 13 residues. The chain's CDR3 is CASSPPAGGGYTF. The CDR3 DNA sequence: TGTGCCAGCAGTCCCCCGGCAGGTGGCGGCTACACCTTC.